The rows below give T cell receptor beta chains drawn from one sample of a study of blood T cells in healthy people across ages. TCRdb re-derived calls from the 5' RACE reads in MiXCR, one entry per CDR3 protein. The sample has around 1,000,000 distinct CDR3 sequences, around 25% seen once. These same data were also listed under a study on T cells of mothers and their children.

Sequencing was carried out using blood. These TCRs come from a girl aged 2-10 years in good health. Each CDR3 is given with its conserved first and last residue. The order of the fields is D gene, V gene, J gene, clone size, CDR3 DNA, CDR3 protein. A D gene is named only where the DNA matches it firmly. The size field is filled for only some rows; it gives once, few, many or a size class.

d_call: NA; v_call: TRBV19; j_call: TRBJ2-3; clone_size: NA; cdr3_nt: TGTGCCAGTAGCCCGCAGGGGAGGGTCAGAGATACGCAGTATTTT; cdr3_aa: CASSPQGRVRDTQYF
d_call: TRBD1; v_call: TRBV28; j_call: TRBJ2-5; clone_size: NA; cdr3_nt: TGTGCCAGCAGTTCATGGGACAGAGAAGTTTTCCAAGAGACCCAGTACTTC; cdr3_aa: CASSSWDREVFQETQYF
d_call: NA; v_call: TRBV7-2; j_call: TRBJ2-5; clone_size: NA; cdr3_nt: TGTGCCAGCAGCACGGGACCCAGAGAGACCCAGTACTTC; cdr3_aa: CASSTGPRETQYF
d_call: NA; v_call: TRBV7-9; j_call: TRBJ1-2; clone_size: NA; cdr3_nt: TGTGCCAGCAGCCGTCCGGGACACTTAAACTATGGCTACACCTTC; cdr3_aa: CASSRPGHLNYGYTF
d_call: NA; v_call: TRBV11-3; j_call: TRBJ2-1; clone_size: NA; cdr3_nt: TGTGCCAGCGATCACCCAGGGCCCACGGACAATGAGCAGTTCTTC; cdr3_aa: CASDHPGPTDNEQFF
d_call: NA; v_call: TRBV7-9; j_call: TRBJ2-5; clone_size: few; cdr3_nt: TGTGCCAGCAGCTTAGGCGGGGCCGTCCAAGAGACCCAGTACTTC; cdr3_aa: CASSLGGAVQETQYF
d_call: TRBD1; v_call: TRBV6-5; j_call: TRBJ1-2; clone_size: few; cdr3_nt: TGTGCCAGCAGCCCCGGGACAGGTCGTAGCTACACCTTC; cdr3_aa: CASSPGTGRSYTF
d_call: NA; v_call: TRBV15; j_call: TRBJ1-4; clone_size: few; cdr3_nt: TGTGCCACCAGCCTGAATCGTTTAATTGCAGCTAATGAAAAACTGTTTTTT; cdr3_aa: CATSLNRLIAANEKLFF
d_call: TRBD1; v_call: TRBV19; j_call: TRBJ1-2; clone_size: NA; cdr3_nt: TGTGCCAGTAATTCGGGACAGGGGGCCTATGGCTACACCTTC; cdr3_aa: CASNSGQGAYGYTF
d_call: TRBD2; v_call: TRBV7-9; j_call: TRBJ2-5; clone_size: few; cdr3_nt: TGTGCCAGCAGCTCTTCTGAGCGGGAGATAGTAGAGACCCAGTACTTC; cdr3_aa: CASSSSEREIVETQYF
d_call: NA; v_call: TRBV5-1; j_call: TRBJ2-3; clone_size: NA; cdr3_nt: TGCGCCAGTCAAGACCCGACTCTTACAGATACGCAGTATTTT; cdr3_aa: CASQDPTLTDTQYF
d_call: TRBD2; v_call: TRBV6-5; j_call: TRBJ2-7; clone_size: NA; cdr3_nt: TGTGCCAGCAGTTCGGGACTAGTACTGAGGTACGAGCAGTACTTC; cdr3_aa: CASSSGLVLRYEQYF
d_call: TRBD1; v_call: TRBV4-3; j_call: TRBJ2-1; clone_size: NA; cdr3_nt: TGCGCCAGCAGCCAATGGGATCTGGGACAGAACAATGAGCAGTTCTTC; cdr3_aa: CASSQWDLGQNNEQFF
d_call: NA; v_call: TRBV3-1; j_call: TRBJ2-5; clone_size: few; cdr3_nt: TGTGCCAGCAGCCCCTTATGGAGGGCGGAGACCCAGTACTTC; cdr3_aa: CASSPLWRAETQYF
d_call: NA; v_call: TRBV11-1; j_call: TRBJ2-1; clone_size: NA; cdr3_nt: TGTGCCAGCAGCTTGACCAACAGGGAAAATGAGCAGTTCTTC; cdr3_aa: CASSLTNRENEQFF